The 14 T cell receptor beta chains listed next were all sequenced from one sample in a study of T-cell memory formation after mild COVID-19. TCRdb redid the calling of the 5' RACE reads with MiXCR, one entry per CDR3 protein. The top ten hold 2.1% of the sample, which has about 250,000 distinct CDR3 sequences, 15% seen once. Input material: PBMCs or a T cell subset sorted from them (not recorded which). Receptors were obtained from an adult woman who had mild COVID-19 (a few samples of this study predate the infection). Cell type and time point are not known.

This clonotype was detected a few times. The CDR3 sequence is CASSLGGSLNTEAFF. As DNA, the CDR3 is TGCGCCAGCAGCTTGGGGGGCAGTCTGAACACTGAAGCTTTCTTT. The V gene is TRBV5-1, the J gene TRBJ1-1; a weak D match, TRBD1 (5 bases). The CDR3 runs 15 residues. Germline V gene sequence: CDR1 SGHRS, CDR2 YFSETQ. Trimming removed 0 bases from V and 0 bases from J, with 9 bases in between.

This clonotype was counted a few times. The CDR3 region is CSAEAGTAYEQYF. CDR3 sequence (DNA): TGCAGCGCCGAAGCCGGGACAGCCTACGAGCAGTACTTC. This chain connects TRBV29-1 to TRBJ2-7, with TRBD1 matching over 7 bases. Unmatched junction bases numbered 8, after V lost 7 bases and J lost 2 bases. This CDR3 is built from 13 residues. Germline loops: CDR1 SQVTM, CDR2 ANQGSEA.

The chain couples TRBV6-2 or TRBV6-3 to TRBJ2-7, with TRBD2 identical over 13 bases. Germline-derived CDR1 and CDR2 are MNHEY and SVGEGT. V lost 5 bases and J lost 6; bases outside the gene matches: 10. The CDR3 sequence is 16 residues long. CDR3 nucleotides: TGTGCCAGCAGTCCCTACGGACTAGCGGGAGTCGCCGAGCAGTACTTC. Residues: CASSPYGLAGVAEQYF.

This clonotype was found a few times. The chain links TRBV2 to TRBJ2-7, with D perhaps TRBD1 (5 bases). This CDR3 has 11 residues. Germline CDR1 reads SNHLY; CDR2 reads FYNNEI. Trimming pared 2 bases from V and 9 bases from J, leaving 8 bases between. The CDR3 nucleotides are TGTGCCAGCAGTGAAAACGACAGGCAGTACTTC. This gives the protein CASSENDRQYF.

DNA for the CDR3: TGTGCCACCAGTGATTTAAAAAACGGACTAGCCACCTCCCTCTACAATGAGCAGTTCTTC. This encodes CATSDLKNGLATSLYNEQFF. The J gene is TRBJ2-1, the V gene TRBV24-1; TRBD2 aligns across 8 bases. V shed 1 base, J shed 3 bases, and the junction held 16 bases outside the gene matches. From germline, CDR1 is KGHDR and CDR2 SFDVKD. CDR3 size: 20 residues.

This clonotype turned up a few times. The J gene is TRBJ2-1, the V gene TRBV7-2, with 8 bases matching TRBD1. There are 16 residues in the CDR3. The germline V gene has CDR1 SGHTA and CDR2 FQGNSA. With V trimmed by 5 bases and J by 6 bases, 12 bases remained unmatched. In DNA, the CDR3 is TGTGCCAGCAGCCCTCGGACAGGGAATCACCCCAATGAGCAGTTCTTC. Its translation is CASSPRTGNHPNEQFF.

As to this clonotype: One end of the junction is discordant with germline, which a read error may explain. The chain combines TRBV7-9 with TRBJ1-4; maybe TRBD1 (5 bases). This CDR3 contains 12 residues. The germline CDR1 and CDR2 sequences are SEHNR and FQNEAQ (reference sequence). CDR3 nucleotides: TGTGCCAGCAGCCCACAGGCAGGTCTCACGGTTTTT. Translation gives CASSPQAGLTVF.

This clonotype has just one count. This chain joins TRBV5-1 and TRBJ2-3; D not certain. Looked up from germline, CDR1 is SGHRS and CDR2 is YFSETQ. The ends were cut back, 4 bases at V and 2 bases at J, with 11 bases in the middle. The CDR3 is 14 amino acids. The CDR3: CASSIGPLTDTQYF. The CDR3 bases are TGCGCCAGCAGCATCGGACCGCTCACAGATACGCAGTATTTT.

This chain uses TRBV15 with TRBJ2-2, with 15 positions matching TRBD2. In germline, CDR1 is LNHNV, CDR2 YYDKDF (reference sequence). The CDR3 is 17 residues long. The junction had 8 bases not matched to a gene; V was cut back by 1 base and J by 11 bases. CDR3 DNA sequence: TGTGCCACCAGCAGAGTCCCTGGACTAGCGGGAGGGCCCGAGCTGTTTTTT. This translates into CATSRVPGLAGGPELFF.

This clonotype was observed a handful of times. The chain uses TRBV6-6 and TRBJ1-2; D remains ambiguous. The CDR3 has 12 amino acids. Deletions cut 9 bases from V and 0 bases from J, with 8 bases between. The germline gives CDR1 MNHNY, CDR2 SVGAGI (reference sequence). Written as DNA, the CDR3 is TGTGCCAGTTCAGTAGCTAACTATGGCTACACCTTC. Its protein product is CASSVANYGYTF.

This clonotype was seen more than once but under ten times. This chain uses TRBV28 with TRBJ2-7; the D gene is possibly TRBD1 (5 bases). This CDR3 spans 12 amino acids. V gave up 10 bases and J gave up 2 bases, with 12 bases separating them. Germline loops: CDR1 MDHEN, CDR2 SYDVKM. The CDR3 sequence is CATLDTAYEQYF. DNA for the CDR3: TGTGCCACCTTGGACACCGCCTACGAGCAGTACTTC.

This chain connects TRBV7-2 to TRBJ2-3; TRBD2 matches 14 bases. CDR1 SGHTA and CDR2 FQGNSA come from the germline V gene. The ends lost 5 bases at V and 4 bases at J; junction bases unmatched: 5. This CDR3 has 16 residues. CDR3 nucleotides: TGTGCCAGCAGCCCACCGGGACTAGCGGGAGCAGATACGCAGTATTTT. This codes for CASSPPGLAGADTQYF.

The V call is TRBV6-6, the J call TRBJ2-5; D unclear. The CDR3 spans 14 residues. Germline loops: CDR1 MNHNY, CDR2 SVGAGI (reference sequence). V lost 6 bases to trimming and J lost 8 bases, with 19 bases between them. CDR3 DNA sequence: TGTGCCAGCAGCAATTTAGCCCTCTCTGGCACCCAGTACTTC. Amino acids: CASSNLALSGTQYF.

With regard to this clonotype: The germline gene is not matched at one end of the junction; a read error may be the cause. This chain joins TRBV18 and TRBJ2-5; D may match TRBD1 or TRBD2 (5 bases each). The germline V gene has CDR1 KGHSH and CDR2 LQKENI. The CDR3 is 14 residues long. The CDR3 here is CAISLQGWGETQYF. Here the CDR3 DNA reads TGTGCCATCTCACTCCAAGGATGGGGGGAGACCCAGTACTTC.